This note documents a single TCR beta chain sequence. Its antigen remains unidentified. This entry comes from a study of T cell responses to AZD1222 COVID-19 vaccine. Here immunoSEQ multiplex PCR was the method, and the copy in TCRdb shows in-frame clones only, minus some. Counted here are some 120,000 clones, under 85% occurring once; the ten biggest clones make up 5% to 7%. Study-level points and caveats: There were mostly white British donors and more females than males, and clonal diversity was possibly underestimated. Within unmutated variant regions lay the reported targets of nearly half of spike-specific TCRs. Two doses of AZD1222 preceded a rise in Spike-specific TCR breadth and depth. Repertoire sampling occurred only after the peak T cell response.

V lost 7 bases to trimming and J lost 4 bases, with 7 bases between them. Germline CDR1 reads MNHEY; CDR2 reads SVGAGI. The CDR3 sequence is 11 residues long. V gene TRBV6-5 combines with J gene TRBJ1-2; no firm D call. This TCR was recovered from an adult in good health. Sequencing used peripheral blood, obtained on day 0 of AZD1222 vaccination. The CDR3 loop reads CASTRVYGYTF. As DNA, the CDR3 is TGTGCCAGCACCCGTGTCTATGGCTACACCTTC.